This passage covers 26 T cell receptor beta chains from one sample sequenced in a study of T cells in Graves' hyperthyroidism and ophthalmopathy. Researchers took RNA transcripts and amplified the TCR beta CDR3 regions from them. The study used the HTBI primer set for a first-round RT-PCR of the TCR CDR3. TCRdb re-analysed the multiplex PCR reads in MiXCR, keeping a single row per CDR3 protein. The data contain over 450,000 distinct CDR3 sequences, 14% of them singletons. What was sequenced was blood. The receptor set was obtained from a woman aged 18-29 years with Graves' hyperthyroidism.

This clonotype was recorded many times. The genes are TRBV14 and TRBJ1-2; D remains unclear. V was pared by 3 bases and J by 5 bases, with 16 bases between. Germline V CDR1 and CDR2: SGHDN, FVKESK. The CDR3 length is 15 residues. CDR3 coding DNA: TGTGCCAGCAGCCACCGGCAGGTCCTCGAGTATGGCTACACCTTC. It specifies CASSHRQVLEYGYTF.

Concerning this clonotype itself: With a much larger clone just one base away, this may be a read error. V is TRBV10-3 and J is TRBJ2-5; D is unresolved. The CDR3 has 12 residues. In germline, CDR1 is ENHRY, CDR2 SYGVKD. Here the CDR3 reads CAISEPEEAQYF. CDR3 coding DNA: TGTGCCATCAGTGAGCCTGAAGAGGCCCAGTACTTC.

This clonotype was seen a handful of times. The chain has TRBV6-4 and TRBJ2-2; no reliable D call. The germline gives CDR1 MRHNA, CDR2 SNTAGT. CDR3 size: 13 residues. Trimming cost V 3 bases and J 4 bases, with 6 bases left between them. Here the CDR3 reads CASSELGTGELFF. In DNA form, the CDR3 reads TGTGCCAGCAGTGAGCTTGGCACCGGGGAGCTGTTTTTT.

This clonotype was seen repeatedly, ten times or more. V and J are TRBV7-9 and TRBJ1-1; 7 bases match TRBD1. V was pared by 1 base and J by 2 bases, with 7 bases of the junction left unmatched. Germline CDR1 SEHNR, CDR2 FQNEAQ (reference sequence). The CDR3 extends over 16 amino acids. The CDR3, as DNA: TGTGCCAGCAGCTTAGTCGGGGGACAGATTAACACTGAAGCTTTCTTT. It is translated as CASSLVGGQINTEAFF.

This chain uses TRBV5-1 with TRBJ1-5; the D is unclear. The germline V gene has CDR1 SGHRS and CDR2 YFSETQ. V shed 0 bases and J shed 3 bases, with 10 bases lying between them. This CDR3 is 15 amino acids long. This CDR3 is CASSLEAGNNQPQHF. The DNA of the CDR3 is TGCGCCAGCAGCTTGGAGGCAGGAAACAATCAGCCCCAGCATTTT.

This clonotype was counted at least ten times. The chain uses TRBV12-3 or TRBV12-4 and TRBJ1-2; D possibly corresponds to TRBD1 (6 bases). Trimming removed 6 bases from V and 4 bases from J, with 18 bases in between. The CDR3 extends over 15 amino acids. The CDR3 loop reads CASSTTGGGGYGYTF. For the CDR3, the DNA is TGTGCCAGCAGCACGACAGGAGGTGGTGGCTATGGCTACACCTTC.

This clonotype was seen repeatedly, ten times or more. The rearrangement joins TRBV25-1 to TRBJ1-1; the match to TRBD1 covers 7 bases. V was pared by 2 bases and J by 1 base, with 1 base of the junction left unmatched. Per the germline V gene, CDR1 is MGHDK and CDR2 is SYGVNS. The CDR3 loop spans 14 amino acids. The CDR3 region has the DNA TGTGCCAGCAGTGAAGACAGGGAGAACACTGAAGCTTTCTTT. It specifies CASSEDRENTEAFF.

The rearrangement uses TRBV7-9 and TRBJ2-1; TRBD2 matches at 11 bases. J gave up 9 bases and V 4 bases, and 8 bases lay outside the gene matches. Per germline, CDR1 SEHNR and CDR2 FQNEAQ (reference sequence). This CDR3 region has 15 residues. DNA for the CDR3: TGTGCCAGCAGCTCCACTAGCGGGAGAAGGAGTGAGCAGTTCTTC. Encoded protein: CASSSTSGRRSEQFF.

V usage is TRBV19 and J usage is TRBJ1-2, with 8 bases identical to TRBD1. J gave up 3 bases and V 10 bases, and 13 bases lay outside the gene matches. Germline CDR1 reads LNHDA; CDR2 reads SQIVND (reference sequence). The CDR3 runs to 15 residues. This CDR3 reads CATLPDRAADYGYTF. Written as DNA, the CDR3 is TGTGCCACCCTCCCGGACAGGGCTGCGGACTATGGCTACACCTTC.

On this clonotype: A much larger clone lies one base from this, so it may be a read error. V gene TRBV7-2 combines with J gene TRBJ2-7; possibly TRBD1 or TRBD2 for D (6 bases each). This CDR3 comprises 16 residues. The germline V gene encodes CDR1 SGHTA and CDR2 FQGNSA. The V gene lost 5 bases and the J gene lost 7 bases, with 24 bases spanning the gap. The CDR3 is CASSDDPRLGDNEQYF. For the CDR3, the DNA is TGTGCCAGCAGCGACGATCCGCGACTAGGGGACAATGAGCAGTACTTC. Full variable domain (outside the CDR3, taken from reference TRBV7-2 and TRBJ2-7): GAGVSQSPSNKVTEKGKDVELRCDPISGHTALYWYRQSLGQGLEFLIYFQGNSAPDKSGLPSDRFSAERTGGSVSTLTIQRTQQEDSAVYLCASSDDPRLGDNEQYFGPGTRLTVT.

This clonotype came up many times. The V call is TRBV20-1, the J call TRBJ2-1, with 13 bases that match TRBD2. V lost 6 bases, J lost 3 bases, and 11 bases stayed unmatched. The CDR3 covers 17 residues. Germline CDR1 DFQATT, CDR2 SNEGSKA (reference sequence). CDR3 bases: TGCAGTGCGCGACGGACTAGCGGGAGAATATTCTACAATGAGCAGTTCTTC. Translating gives CSARRTSGRIFYNEQFF.

This clonotype appeared many times. The V gene is TRBV29-1, the J gene TRBJ1-1; 8 bases line up with TRBD1. Germline V gives CDR1 SQVTM, CDR2 ANQGSEA. This CDR3 spans 13 amino acids. V was clipped by 0 bases and J by 4 bases; unmatched bases: 1. The CDR3 DNA reads TGCAGCGTTGAAGAAACAGGGGGCACTGAAGCTTTCTTT. Residues: CSVEETGGTEAFF.

The CDR3 bases are TGTGCCAGCAGCCTAAGACGAGATCGGGCAGATTATGGCTACACCTTC. It encodes CASSLRRDRADYGYTF. The rearrangement links TRBV3-1 to TRBJ1-2, with D hard to call. V was cut by 4 bases and J by 5 bases, with 20 bases left in between. Per germline, CDR1 LGHDT and CDR2 YNNKEL (reference sequence). CDR3 size: 16 residues. Complete variable domain (other parts from reference TRBV3-1 and TRBJ1-2): DTAVSQTPKYLVTQMGNDKSIKCEQNLGHDTMYWYKQDSKKFLKIMFSYNNKELIINETVPNRFSPKSPDKAHLNLHINSLELGDSAVYFCASSLRRDRADYGYTFGSGTRLTVV.

The chain employs TRBV7-9 and TRBJ2-2, with D possibly being TRBD1 (5 bases). The CDR3 spans 16 residues. In germline, CDR1 is SEHNR, CDR2 FQNEAQ (reference sequence). Trimming pared 4 bases from V and 0 bases from J, leaving 12 bases between. CDR3 nucleotide sequence: TGTGCCAGCAGCTCAATGGGGCCGACGAACACCGGGGAGCTGTTTTTT. Its translation: CASSSMGPTNTGELFF.

The chain employs TRBV6-1 and TRBJ2-7, with D perhaps matching TRBD1 (5 bases). The V end lost 1 base, the J end lost 7 bases, and 5 bases lay between the germline ends. The CDR3 totals 11 residues. Per germline, CDR1 MNHNS and CDR2 SASEGT. The CDR3: CASSEGQEQYV. The CDR3, as DNA: TGTGCCAGCAGTGAAGGACAGGAGCAGTACGTC.

This clonotype was counted at least ten times. This chain links TRBV20-1 with TRBJ2-1, with D tentatively TRBD1 (6 bases). The germline V and J ends were trimmed by 0 bases and 7 bases, with 16 bases remaining between them. Looked up from germline, CDR1 is DFQATT and CDR2 is SNEGSKA (reference sequence). CDR3 size: 15 residues. The CDR3 protein is CSARDPQGKRNEQFF. DNA for the CDR3: TGCAGTGCTAGAGATCCCCAGGGGAAGCGGAATGAGCAGTTCTTC.

In this sample, this clonotype turned up a few times. The genes are TRBV20-1 and TRBJ2-5; TRBD2 matches 8 bases. This CDR3 has 15 amino acids. Germline V gives CDR1 DFQATT, CDR2 SNEGSKA (reference sequence). V lost 7 bases and J lost 5; bases outside the gene matches: 15. In DNA form, the CDR3 reads TGCAGTGTCGTTGGTAGTAGCGGGATCGCTGAGACCCAGTACTTC. It translates to CSVVGSSGIAETQYF.

This clonotype showed up many times. V and J are TRBV7-8 and TRBJ2-7; 10 nucleotides match TRBD1. This CDR3 contains 16 residues. V was pared by 3 bases and J by 7 bases, with 12 bases of the junction left unmatched. Germline values: CDR1 SGHVS, CDR2 FQNEAQ. In nucleotides, the CDR3 is TGTGCCAGCAGCTTCCTAGCCGGGACAGGGGCGGGGGAGCAGTACTTC. It encodes CASSFLAGTGAGEQYF. Full variable domain (missing parts from reference TRBV7-8 and TRBJ2-7): GAGVSQSPRYKVAKRGQDVALRCDPISGHVSLFWYQQALGQGPEFLTYFQNEAQLDKSGLPSDRFFAERPEGSVSTLKIQRTQQEDSAVYLCASSFLAGTGAGEQYFGPGTRLTVT.

The sample holds many counts of this clonotype. The J gene is TRBJ2-5, the V gene TRBV3-1; D not resolved. V was cut by 4 bases and J by 5 bases, with 11 bases left in between. CDR1 LGHDT and CDR2 YNNKEL come from the germline V gene (reference sequence). This CDR3 is 13 amino acids long. The CDR3 sequence: CASSPRGRETQYF. DNA of the CDR3: TGTGCCAGCAGCCCCCGAGGTAGGGAGACCCAGTACTTC.

This clonotype was found many times. The chain couples TRBV12-5 to TRBJ1-4, with 8 positions matching TRBD1. There are 14 residues in the CDR3. V was clipped by 1 base and J by 7 bases; unmatched bases: 2. Germline-derived CDR1 and CDR2 are LGHNT and FRNRAP. The CDR3 DNA reads as TGTGCTAGTGGTTTGGGACAGGGGCGTGAAAAACTGTTTTTT. Translation gives CASGLGQGREKLFF.

This clonotype has a count of ten or more. V and J are TRBV20-1 and TRBJ2-5, with TRBD2 as a possible D gene (6 bases). Trimming removed 0 bases at V and 7 bases at J, with 12 bases between. Germline CDR1 and CDR2: DFQATT and SNEGSKA (reference sequence). CDR3 length equals 13 residues. The CDR3 loop is CSARDDGGRTQYF. For the CDR3, the DNA is TGCAGTGCTAGAGATGACGGAGGGAGGACCCAGTACTTC.

This clonotype has just a few counts. The chain joins TRBV7-9 to TRBJ1-2; 7 bases are shared with TRBD1. Losses at the gene ends were 5 bases for V and 3 bases for J; bases not matched to a gene: 12. CDR1 SEHNR and CDR2 FQNEAQ come from the germline V gene (reference sequence). This CDR3 is 16 amino acids long. In nucleotides, the CDR3 is TGTGCCAGCAGCCCATACCTCGGGACAGAGTACTATGGCTACACCTTC. Translating gives CASSPYLGTEYYGYTF.

This clonotype was counted many times. This chain links TRBV2 with TRBJ2-5; D might be TRBD1 or TRBD2, each matching 5 bases. Trimming took 5 bases from V and 4 from J, leaving 11 bases between them. Germline CDR1 is SNHLY and CDR2 is FYNNEI. The CDR3 contains 13 residues. The CDR3 nucleotides read TGTGCCAGCAGTCGGGGCAGAGGAGAGACCCAGTACTTC. Its protein is CASSRGRGETQYF.

As regards this clonotype: A junction end diverges from the germline sequence, so it may reflect a read error. The rearrangement joins TRBV19 to TRBJ2-3; D is possibly TRBD1 (6 bases). Germline V gene lookup returns CDR1 LNHDA and CDR2 SQIVND (reference sequence). There are 16 residues in the CDR3. This chain's CDR3 is CTSSSRIGGRTDTQYF. CDR3 DNA: TGTACCAGTAGTTCCCGCATTGGGGGCCGCACAGATACGCAGTATTTT.

The rearrangement joins TRBV19 to TRBJ1-3; a possible D gene is TRBD1 (6 bases). Germline assignment: CDR1 LNHDA and CDR2 SQIVND (reference sequence). V gave up 5 bases and J gave up 2 bases, with 7 bases separating them. The CDR3 totals 13 residues. The CDR3: CASSGTTGNTIYF. CDR3 sequence (DNA): TGTGCCAGTAGTGGGACAACTGGAAACACCATATATTTT.

This clonotype was counted ten times or more. The chain carries TRBV29-1 and TRBJ2-7, with TRBD1 matching 8 bases. The CDR3 sequence is 14 residues long. The germline gives CDR1 SQVTM, CDR2 ANQGSEA. V shed 6 bases, J shed 6 bases, and the junction held 13 bases outside the gene matches. CDR3 loop: CSVPTGTGFREQYF. The CDR3, as DNA: TGCAGCGTACCTACCGGGACAGGTTTTCGCGAGCAGTACTTC.